The 2 T cell receptor beta chains listed next were all sequenced from one sample in a study of blood T cell repertoires in COVID-19 (TCRdb year 2020). Library method: the immunoSEQ multiplex PCR assay. Held by TCRdb, this immuneACCESS table contains in-frame sequences only and omits some clones. Under half of the omission traces to an unresolved V gene where checked; the cause of the rest is unknown. For this sample the table gives about 220,000 clones, of which roughly nine tenths were detected only once. The ten largest clones take up 3% to 4% of the sample. Specimen: PBMCs or T cells enriched from blood (not recorded which). All receptors come from a woman aged 18-35 years in a cohort exposed to, infected with or recovered from COVID-19 (not recorded which).

The gene calls are TRBV5-4 and TRBJ2-7, with 9 positions matching TRBD2. Looked up from germline, CDR1 is SGHNT and CDR2 is YYREEE (reference sequence). The J segment lost 7 bases and the V segment lost 2 bases, leaving 4 bases of the junction unmatched. There are 13 residues in the CDR3. CDR3 loop: CASSFAGGREQYF. The CDR3 region has the DNA TGTGCCAGCAGCTTTGCGGGAGGGCGAGAGCAGTACTTC. Full variable domain (remainder filled in from reference TRBV5-4 and TRBJ2-7): ETGVTQSPTHLIKTRGQQVTLRCSSQSGHNTVSWYQQALGQGPQFIFQYYREEENGRGNFPPRFSGLQFPNYSSELNVNALELDDSALYLCASSFAGGREQYFGPGTRLTVT.

This clone was seen a single time. The chain is built from TRBV5-8 and TRBJ1-4; D unresolved. Trimming pared 2 bases from V and 8 bases from J, leaving 16 bases between. This CDR3 spans 15 amino acids. The germline V gene encodes CDR1 SGHTS and CDR2 YDEGEE. The CDR3 sequence is CASSLRPTAGEKLFF. CDR3 DNA: TGTGCCAGCAGCTTAAGACCTACGGCGGGGGAAAAACTGTTTTTT.